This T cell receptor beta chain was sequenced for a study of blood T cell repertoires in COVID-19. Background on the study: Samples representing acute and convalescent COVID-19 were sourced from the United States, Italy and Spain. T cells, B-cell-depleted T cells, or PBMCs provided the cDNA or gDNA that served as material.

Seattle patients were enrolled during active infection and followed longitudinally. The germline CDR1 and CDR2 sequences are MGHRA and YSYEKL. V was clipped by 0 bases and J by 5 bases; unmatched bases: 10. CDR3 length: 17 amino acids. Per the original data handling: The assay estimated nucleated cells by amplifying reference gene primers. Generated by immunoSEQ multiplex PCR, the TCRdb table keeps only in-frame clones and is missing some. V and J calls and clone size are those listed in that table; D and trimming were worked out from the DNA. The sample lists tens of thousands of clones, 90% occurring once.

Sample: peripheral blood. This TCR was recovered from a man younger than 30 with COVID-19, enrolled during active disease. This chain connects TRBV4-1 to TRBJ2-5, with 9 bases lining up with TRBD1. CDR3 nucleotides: TGCGCCAGCAGCCAAGATTTCGGGACAGGGAGTAGGGAGACCCAGTACTTC. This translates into CASSQDFGTGSRETQYF.